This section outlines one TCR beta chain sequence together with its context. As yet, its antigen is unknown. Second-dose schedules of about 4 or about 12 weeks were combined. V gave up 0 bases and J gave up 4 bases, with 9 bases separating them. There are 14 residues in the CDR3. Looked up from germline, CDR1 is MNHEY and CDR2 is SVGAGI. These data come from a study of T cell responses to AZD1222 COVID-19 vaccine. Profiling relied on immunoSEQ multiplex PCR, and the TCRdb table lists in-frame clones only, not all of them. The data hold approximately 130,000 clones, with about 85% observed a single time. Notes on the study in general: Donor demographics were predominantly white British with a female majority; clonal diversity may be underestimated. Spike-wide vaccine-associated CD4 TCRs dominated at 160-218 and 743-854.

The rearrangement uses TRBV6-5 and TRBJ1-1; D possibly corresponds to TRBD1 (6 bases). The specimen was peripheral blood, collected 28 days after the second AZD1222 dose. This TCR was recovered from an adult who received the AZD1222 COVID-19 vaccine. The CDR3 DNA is TGTGCCAGCAGTTACTCGGGGGCACTCACTGAAGCTTTCTTT. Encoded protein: CASSYSGALTEAFF.